These 21 T cell receptor beta chains were all obtained from the same sample, sequenced in a study of blood T cell repertoires in COVID-19. Only in-frame clones appear in the TCRdb table, and some are missing; sequencing was by immunoSEQ multiplex PCR. The sample lists under 110,000 clones; over 80% were seen once. The sequenced sample was peripheral blood. These receptors were obtained from a middle-aged man with active COVID-19.

In its sample, this clone was seen a few times. The chain uses TRBV6-1 and TRBJ2-3; D is undetermined. Germline V gives CDR1 MNHNS, CDR2 SASEGT. This CDR3 has 12 amino acids. V shed 3 bases and J shed 3 bases, with 4 bases lying between them. CDR3 coding DNA: TGTGCCAGCAGTGACCAAACAGATACGCAGTATTTT. It specifies CASSDQTDTQYF.

The genes are TRBV5-4 and TRBJ2-6, with D possibly being TRBD1 (5 bases). From germline, CDR1 is SGHNT and CDR2 YYREEE (reference sequence). The CDR3 contains 17 residues. V was shortened by 2 bases and J by 2 bases, with 14 bases between the two germline ends. The CDR3 nucleotides are TGTGCCAGCAGCTTAGGGGCATACCCCCCTGGGGCCAACGTCCTGACTTTC. Amino acid sequence: CASSLGAYPPGANVLTF.

The rearrangement uses TRBV24-1 and TRBJ1-5, with a tentative D call TRBD1 (5 bases). The germline CDR1 and CDR2 sequences are KGHDR and SFDVKD. V was trimmed by 1 base and J by 0 bases, leaving 12 bases between them. This CDR3 contains 17 residues. The chain's CDR3 is CATSDFPQDSSNQPQHF. CDR3 coding DNA: TGTGCCACCAGTGATTTCCCCCAAGACAGTAGCAATCAGCCCCAGCATTTT.

This chain joins TRBV27 and TRBJ2-7, with 8 bases aligning to TRBD1. The germline gives CDR1 MNHEY, CDR2 SMNVEV (reference sequence). V was pared by 4 bases and J by 0 bases, with 5 bases of the junction left unmatched. The CDR3 sequence is 15 residues long. The CDR3 here is CASSSGQAYSYEQYF. CDR3 bases: TGTGCCAGCAGTTCGGGACAGGCTTACTCCTACGAGCAGTACTTC.

The chain employs TRBV29-1 and TRBJ2-1; weak D call: TRBD2 (6 bases). The ends were cut back, 5 bases at V and 6 bases at J, with 17 bases in the middle. Germline V gene sequence: CDR1 SQVTM, CDR2 ANQGSEA. This CDR3 region has 14 residues. CDR3 amino acids: CSVLRWGRSNEQFF. For the CDR3, the DNA is TGCAGCGTTCTTAGGTGGGGGAGGAGCAATGAGCAGTTCTTC.

V and J are TRBV3-1 (or the pseudogene TRBV3-2) and TRBJ2-7, with D perhaps matching TRBD2 (6 bases). The CDR3 sequence is 16 residues long. Germline V gives CDR1 LGHDT, CDR2 YNNKEL (reference sequence). Trimming took off 4 bases at V and 4 bases at J, with 20 bases between the two ends. CDR3 sequence (DNA): TGTGCCAGCAGCCGAGGTGGGACTCACGGAGGTTACGAGCAGTACTTC. Translation gives CASSRGGTHGGYEQYF.

The rearrangement uses TRBV9 and TRBJ1-4, with D unresolved. Trimming cost V 0 bases and J 0 bases, with 3 bases left between them. Germline values: CDR1 SGDLS, CDR2 YYNGEE. This CDR3 contains 14 residues. Written as DNA, the CDR3 is TGTGCCAGCAGCGTAGCGTCAACTAATGAAAAACTGTTTTTT. Its translation: CASSVASTNEKLFF.

This clone appeared a single time. The V call is TRBV5-6, the J call TRBJ1-2; no clear D gene. This CDR3 region has 13 residues. V was trimmed by 0 bases and J by 7 bases, leaving 10 bases between them. Germline V gene data show CDR1 as SGHDT and CDR2 as YYEEEE. CDR3 loop: CASSLGGISGYTF. CDR3 coding DNA: TGTGCCAGCAGCTTGGGAGGGATTAGTGGCTACACCTTC.

The CDR3 reads CASSQDRAGAINEQFF. CDR3 nucleotides: TGTGCCAGCAGCCAAGATCGTGCGGGAGCAATCAATGAGCAGTTCTTC. This chain joins TRBV14 and TRBJ2-1; 7 bases are shared with TRBD2. The CDR3 runs 16 residues. Germline values: CDR1 SGHDN, CDR2 FVKESK. Trimming removed 0 bases from V and 6 bases from J; junction bases left unmatched: 8.

In its sample, this clone was seen a few times. V is TRBV5-8 and J is TRBJ1-2; D is uncertain. The CDR3 spans 14 residues. The V end lost 1 base, the J end lost 4 bases, and 11 bases lay between the germline ends. Per the germline V gene, CDR1 is SGHTS and CDR2 is YDEGEE. CDR3 sequence reads: CASSLRRQAYGYTF. Written as DNA, the CDR3 is TGTGCCAGCAGCTTGCGTAGGCAGGCCTATGGCTACACCTTC.

The rearrangement joins TRBV4-1 to TRBJ1-5; D is uncertain. The V gene lost 4 bases and the J gene lost 5 bases, with 9 bases spanning the gap. The CDR3 loop spans 13 amino acids. Germline CDR1 and CDR2: MGHRA and YSYEKL. CDR3 in DNA: TGCGCCAGCAGCCTGTCGGCGGATCAGCCCCAGCATTTT. Encoded protein: CASSLSADQPQHF.

The gene calls are TRBV7-2 and TRBJ2-2; 11 positions match TRBD2. The CDR3 runs 16 residues. Germline V gene data show CDR1 as SGHTA and CDR2 as FQGNSA. Trimming cost V 5 bases and J 5 bases; bases outside gene matches: 7. The CDR3 sequence: CASSPRLAGGTGELFF. In DNA, the CDR3 is TGTGCCAGCAGCCCAAGGCTAGCGGGAGGAACCGGGGAGCTGTTTTTT.

The chain has TRBV28 and TRBJ1-5; maybe TRBD1 (5 bases). The CDR3 spans 13 residues. V lost 5 bases and J 7 bases, leaving 12 bases between the germline ends. The germline CDR1 and CDR2 sequences are MDHEN and SYDVKM. CDR3 bases: TGTGCCAGCAGTGGGGGGGTTTTCCAGCCCCAGCATTTT. It translates to CASSGGVFQPQHF. Using reference TRBV28 and TRBJ1-5 for the parts outside the CDR3, the full variable domain is DVKVTQSSRYLVKRTGEKVFLECVQDMDHENMFWYRQDPGLGLRLIYFSYDVKMKEKGDIPEGYSVSREKKERFSLILESASTNQTSMYLCASSGGVFQPQHFGDGTRLSIL.

The genes are TRBV24-1 and TRBJ2-7; 7 bases are a match to TRBD1. The CDR3 covers 12 residues. Germline CDR1 and CDR2: KGHDR and SFDVKD. Trimming cost V 12 bases and J 3 bases; bases outside gene matches: 7. The CDR3 sequence is CAASQGIYEQYF. The DNA for the CDR3 is TGTGCCGCCTCACAGGGGATCTACGAGCAGTACTTC.

V gene TRBV10-1 combines with J gene TRBJ2-2; D possibly corresponds to TRBD2 (6 bases). The CDR3 covers 16 residues. Germline loops: CDR1 WNHNN, CDR2 SYGVQD (reference sequence). V dropped 0 bases and J dropped 4 bases, with 12 bases sitting between them. CDR3 nucleotides: TGCGCCAGCAGTGAGTCGGGGGGACCGGTCACCGGGGAGCTGTTTTTT. Translation: CASSESGGPVTGELFF.

The rearrangement links TRBV5-1 to TRBJ2-7; TRBD2 aligns across 7 bases. The CDR3 extends over 14 amino acids. The trim removed 4 bases at V and 2 bases at J, leaving 6 bases unmatched. The V gene's germline CDR1 is SGHRS and CDR2 YFSETQ. The DNA of the CDR3 is TGCGCCAGCAGCGCTACCGGGACTACCTACGAGCAGTACTTC. Translated, it gives CASSATGTTYEQYF.

In its sample, this clone was seen once. This chain joins TRBV6-2 or TRBV6-3 and TRBJ1-3; 8 bases agree with TRBD1. The CDR3 loop spans 17 amino acids. Germline CDR1 and CDR2: MNHEY and SVGEGT. The V gene end was trimmed by 0 bases and the J gene end by 2 bases; junction bases not matched to a gene: 6. CDR3 residues: CASSYSAGGAAGNTIYF. Written as DNA, the CDR3 is TGTGCCAGCAGTTACTCCGCAGGGGGCGCGGCTGGAAACACCATATATTTT.

The CDR3: CASSVASGGAGELFF. The CDR3 DNA follows: TGTGCCAGCAGCGTAGCTTCGGGAGGCGCCGGGGAGCTGTTTTTT. V gene TRBV9 combines with J gene TRBJ2-2; 7 positions match TRBD2. The germline V gene encodes CDR1 SGDLS and CDR2 YYNGEE. After removal of 0 bases from V and 6 bases from J, the junction contained 5 bases not matched to a gene. CDR3 size: 15 residues.

The J gene is TRBJ2-3, the V gene TRBV6-5, with a possible D match to TRBD2 (5 bases). With 3 bases removed from V and 2 bases from J, the gap between germline ends came to 9 bases. Germline CDR1 is MNHEY and CDR2 is SVGAGI. The CDR3 is made up of 14 amino acids. CDR3 nucleotides: TGTGCCAGCAGTTATATCGGGGTCACAGATACGCAGTATTTT. Translated, it gives CASSYIGVTDTQYF.

The genes are TRBV11-2 and TRBJ2-7; tentatively, D is TRBD1 (6 bases). This CDR3 is 14 amino acids long. Germline-derived CDR1 and CDR2 are SGHAT and FQNNGV. Trimming took 4 bases from V and 0 from J, leaving 10 bases between them. The CDR3 region has the DNA TGTGCCAGCAGCTCCAGGGGTAGCTCCTACGAGCAGTACTTC. It yields the protein CASSSRGSSYEQYF.

This clone was counted once. The chain joins TRBV5-1 to TRBJ2-3; tentatively, D is TRBD2 (5 bases). Between the trimmed V and J ends, which lost 4 bases and 0 bases, there was a span of 18 bases. CDR3 length: 17 amino acids. Germline CDR1 is SGHRS and CDR2 is YFSETQ. The CDR3 sequence: CASSNPRRPKSTDTQYF. The CDR3 bases are TGCGCCAGCAGCAATCCCAGGAGGCCAAAGAGCACAGATACGCAGTATTTT.